The clone carrying this TCR beta chain was counted a single time. Patients of the Seattle cohort, enrolled during active infection, were followed longitudinally. TCRdb keeps only in-frame clones here, not all; method: immunoSEQ multiplex PCR. The top ten hold approximately 30% of the sample, which has about 24,000 clones, roughly nine tenths seen once. The entry originates in a study of blood T cell repertoires in COVID-19. Study-level information: PBMCs, B-cell-depleted T cells, or T cells were the source of the cDNA or gDNA that made up the material.

The germline V gene has CDR1 LGHNA and CDR2 YNFKEQ. This CDR3 contains 15 residues. V shed 0 bases, J shed 6 bases, and the junction held 6 bases outside the gene matches. Sequencing was performed on peripheral blood. This chain uses TRBV4-2 with TRBJ2-5, with 8 bases identical to TRBD1. The clonotype originates from a man between 65 and 85 years old with COVID-19, enrolled during active disease. The CDR3 spells CASSQEIRGLKTQYF. The CDR3 region has the DNA TGTGCCAGCAGCCAAGAAATCAGGGGGCTGAAGACCCAGTACTTC.